This paragraph covers one T cell receptor (beta chain) sequence. Its matching antigen is unknown. These data are taken from a study of cytomegalovirus exposure and HLA in healthy donors. Study overall: Of the donors genotyped, several hundred in all, 75% to 85% fell in the Caucasian-associated ancestry cluster.

In the PCR, 60 Vbeta and 13 Jbeta primers were used. Profiled with immunoSEQ multiplex PCR; TCRdb holds only in-frame clones, not every one. The sample gives roughly 180,000 clones, 80% of which show up once; around 7.2% is in the top ten. Trimming pared 0 bases from V and 0 bases from J, leaving 9 bases between. From germline, CDR1 is SGDLS and CDR2 YYNGEE. The length of the CDR3 is 15 residues. Findings and caveats of the study: As a later analysis revealed, most CMV-associated TCR beta chains appeared HLA-restricted. Confirmation was obtained in vitro that a few CMV-associated chains are specific for CMV antigens.

J is TRBJ1-1 and V is TRBV9; D is unresolved. The sequence came from a man aged 25 to 40 in good health and CMV-seropositive. The material sequenced was PBMCs. The DNA of the CDR3 is TGTGCCAGCAGCGTAGTCCCAGGCATGAACACTGAAGCTTTCTTT. Protein: CASSVVPGMNTEAFF. Based on the CDR3 plus reference TRBV9 and TRBJ1-1, the full variable domain is DSGVTQTPKHLITATGQRVTLRCSPRSGDLSVYWYQQSLDQGLQFLIQYYNGEERAKGNILERFSAQQFPDLHSELNLSSLELGDSALYFCASSVVPGMNTEAFFGQGTRLTVV.